This TCR beta chain was obtained from a study of PD-1 blockade in classical Hodgkin lymphoma. Regarding the study as a whole: Baseline TCR diversity was reportedly lower in newly diagnosed patients than healthy donors. Patients who initiated nivolumab within 1 year of ASCT were excluded. Newly diagnosed patients had diversity similar to the baseline diversity of complete responders.

Trimming removed 1 base from V and 11 bases from J, with 7 bases in between. The CDR3 consists of 11 residues. Germline loops: CDR1 SGHTS, CDR2 YDEGEE. Profiling relied on immunoSEQ multiplex PCR, and the TCRdb table lists in-frame clones only, not all of them. The table shows tens of thousands of clones, with around nine tenths occurring only once. Regarding this clone: Its antigen remains unidentified.

Described time point: cycle 4 day 1 (C4D1), after about 6 weeks of nivolumab. Every patient had relapsed following autologous stem cell transplantation, and cohorts differed in brentuximab vedotin exposure. The chain carries TRBV5-8 and TRBJ2-1; D is uncertain. The sequence was obtained from a human donor with classical Hodgkin lymphoma. The specimen was peripheral blood mononuclear cells (PBMCs), collected before the fourth cycle of nivolumab. The CDR3 bases are TGTGCCAGCAGCTTGCCACACCAGCAGTTCTTC. Residues: CASSLPHQQFF.